One TCR beta chain is described in this entry. Its antigen is still unknown. A much bigger clone sits one base away, suggesting this may be a read error. This sample is part of a study of T cell repertoires in cytomegalovirus infection. Study-wide context: CMV epitopes, recently identified HLA-C-restricted and well-studied HLA-B-restricted, were used. It can be stated that public TCR beta signatures indicated CMV infection as well as a matching HLA type.

Study-level results: Carriers of CMV plus the relevant HLA were identified by cumulative public TCR beta family frequency. CMV-specific TCR beta clonotypes restricted by HLA-C dominated the ex vivo response.

One entry per CDR3 protein results from TCRdb running MiXCR on the reads. The sample records around 800,000 distinct CDR3 sequences, 32% being singletons. This clonotype was obtained from a human donor in good health (CMV status not recorded). Some clones in this sample may be carry-over from other donors' samples. This specimen consisted of cultured CD8+ T cells from PBMCs, obtained from culture after CMV antigen stimulation.

CDR3 in amino acids: CASSLNGLGELFF. The CDR3, as DNA: TGTGCCAGCAGCTTAAATGGGCTCGGGGAGCTGTTTTTT. The rearrangement joins TRBV7-6 to TRBJ2-2; no definite D call. The CDR3 consists of 13 residues. Germline-derived CDR1 and CDR2 are SGHVS and FNYEAQ. The V end lost 2 bases, the J end lost 7 bases, and 8 bases lay between the germline ends.